The present T cell receptor (beta chain) was sequenced within a study of molecular identifiers for immune sequencing clone quantification. From the PCR reads, TCRdb called clonotypes with MiXCR, one entry per CDR3 protein. This sample yields just under 650,000 distinct CDR3 sequences, of which 15% to 20% are seen a single time; roughly 0.9% belongs to the top ten. V lost 5 bases to trimming and J lost 0 bases, with 14 bases between them. Germline V gives CDR1 SGHAT, CDR2 FQNNGV. The CDR3 spans 15 residues. This clonotype was counted a few times. The TCR sequence derives from a human donor in good health. Some libraries in this study had Jurkat cell RNA spiked in. The chain is built from TRBV11-2 and TRBJ2-7, with no clear D. What was sequenced was naive CD8+ T cells from blood, with Jurkat cell RNA spiked in. Subset specified: FACS-sorted CD8+CD4-CCR7+CD45RA+ naive T cells. DNA of the CDR3: TGTGCCAGCAGCGCCCTCGGCCTCTTCTCCTACGAGCAGTACTTC. Encoded protein: CASSALGLFSYEQYF.